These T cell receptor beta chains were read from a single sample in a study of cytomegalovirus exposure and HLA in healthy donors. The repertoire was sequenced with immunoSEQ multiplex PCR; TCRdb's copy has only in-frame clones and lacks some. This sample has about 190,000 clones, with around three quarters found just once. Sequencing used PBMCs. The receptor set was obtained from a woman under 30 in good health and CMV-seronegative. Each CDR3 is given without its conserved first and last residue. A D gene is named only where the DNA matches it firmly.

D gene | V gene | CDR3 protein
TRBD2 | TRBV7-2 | ASSVAVAGTGEQY
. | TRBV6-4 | ASKESGSTDTQY
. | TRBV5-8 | ASSDQIGAQY
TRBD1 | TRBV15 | ATSRRGQVGGELF
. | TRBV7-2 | ASSPQGSPTGELF
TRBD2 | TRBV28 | ASTGTSGRAMTYNEQF
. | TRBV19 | ARAALAGTEAF
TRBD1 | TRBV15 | ATSRDRGLGGYT
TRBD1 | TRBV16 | ASSRPFGTGDTEAF
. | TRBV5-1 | ASSSIRQANTGELF
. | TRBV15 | ATSSFTEDTEAF
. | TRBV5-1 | ASSPGTEAF
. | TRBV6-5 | ASSYSRNTGELF
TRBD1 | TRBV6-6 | ASSFRGRGNQPQH
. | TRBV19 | ASRQVGANYGYT
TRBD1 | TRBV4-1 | ASSHQGAVSPLH
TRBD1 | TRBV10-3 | AITRTGGEGYT
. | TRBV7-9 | ASSLVPSPRATDTQY
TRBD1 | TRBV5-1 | ASSLDAGGTEAF
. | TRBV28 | ASSSPPRVRSNQPQH
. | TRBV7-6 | ASSLGGGGAPYGYT
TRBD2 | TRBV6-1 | ASSEGTSGRGEQY
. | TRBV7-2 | ASSWGRQPQH
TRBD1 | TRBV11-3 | ASSKGDSEAF
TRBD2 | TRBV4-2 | ASSQELAGGVADTQY
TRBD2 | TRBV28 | ASSRAGGPPDTQY